Listed here are 30 T cell receptor beta chains from one sample, sequenced in a study of beta chain features in type 1 diabetes. TCRB transcripts that were expressed got sequenced, as all of the isolated RNA had been reverse transcribed. Only in-frame clones appear in the TCRdb table, and some are missing; sequencing was by immunoSEQ multiplex PCR. Among about 140,000 clones listed, less than 8.5% were seen once. Material: central memory CD4+ T cells from blood. The receptors here all came from a woman in her twenties or thirties in good health.

This clone was counted only a few times. J is TRBJ1-2 and V is TRBV28, with no clear D. Trimming took off 5 bases at V and 2 bases at J, with 12 bases between the two ends. CDR1 and CDR2 from the germline V gene are MDHEN and SYDVKM. This CDR3 contains 14 residues. The DNA for the CDR3 is TGTGCCAGCAGTAATTCGGGAGAAAACTATGGCTACACCTTC. Its protein product is CASSNSGENYGYTF.

The CDR3 bases are TGTGCCACCAGCAGAGATGACGGCAGGGTGGACGAGCAGTACTTC. As protein: CATSRDDGRVDEQYF. The V call is TRBV15, the J call TRBJ2-7; TRBD1 might be the D (5 bases). V was cut by 0 bases and J by 5 bases, with 14 bases left in between. Germline V CDR1 and CDR2: LNHNV, YYDKDF (reference sequence). The CDR3 extends over 15 amino acids.

The rearrangement links TRBV28 to TRBJ2-6, with 11 nucleotides matching TRBD2. CDR3 size: 17 residues. Germline-derived CDR1 and CDR2 are MDHEN and SYDVKM. V gave up 4 bases and J gave up 1 base; unmatched junction bases: 3. CDR3 residues: CASSYSGRASGANVLTF. In DNA form, the CDR3 reads TGTGCCAGCAGTTATAGCGGGAGGGCTTCTGGGGCCAACGTCCTGACTTTC. Full variable domain (missing parts from reference TRBV28 and TRBJ2-6): DVKVTQSSRYLVKRTGEKVFLECVQDMDHENMFWYRQDPGLGLRLIYFSYDVKMKEKGDIPEGYSVSREKKERFSLILESASTNQTSMYLCASSYSGRASGANVLTFGAGSRLTVL.

The chain carries TRBV4-2 and TRBJ1-4; 8 bases fit TRBD1. The trim removed 3 bases at V and 4 bases at J, leaving 1 base unmatched. This CDR3 has 14 amino acids. CDR1 and CDR2 (germline): LGHNA, YNFKEQ. This chain's CDR3 is CASSQDRDNEKLFF. As DNA, the CDR3 is TGTGCCAGCAGCCAGGACAGGGATAATGAAAAACTGTTTTTT.

The J gene is TRBJ1-5, the V gene TRBV19, with 7 positions matching TRBD1. After removal of 7 bases from V and 6 bases from J, the junction contained 9 bases not matched to a gene. The CDR3 runs to 14 residues. The germline V gene encodes CDR1 LNHDA and CDR2 SQIVND (reference sequence). CDR3 sequence (DNA): TGTGCCAGTACGAGGACAGGAGGAATTCAGCCCCAGCATTTT. Translating it yields CASTRTGGIQPQHF. Variable domain in full (rest from reference TRBV19 and TRBJ1-5): DGGITQSPKYLFRKEGQNVTLSCEQNLNHDAMYWYRQDPGQGLRLIYYSQIVNDFQKGDIAEGYSVSREKKESFPLTVTSAQKNPTAFYLCASTRTGGIQPQHFGDGTRLSIL.

The V gene is TRBV19, the J gene TRBJ2-5; 8 bases are a match to TRBD1. The V gene's germline CDR1 is LNHDA and CDR2 SQIVND (reference sequence). The CDR3 is 13 residues long. Losses at the gene ends were 6 bases for V and 4 bases for J; bases not matched to a gene: 4. CDR3 sequence reads: CASRTTGGETQYF. For the CDR3, the DNA is TGTGCCAGTAGGACAACAGGGGGAGAGACCCAGTACTTC.

In its sample, this clone was seen a few times. V usage is TRBV18 and J usage is TRBJ1-2, with TRBD1 identical over 11 bases. V lost 2 bases and J lost 6; bases outside the gene matches: 2. The V gene's germline CDR1 is KGHSH and CDR2 LQKENI. This CDR3 comprises 14 residues. As DNA, the CDR3 is TGTGCCAGCTCACCAGGACAGGGGGCTGATGGCTACACCTTC. Protein: CASSPGQGADGYTF.

In this sample, this clone turned up a few times. V gene TRBV5-6 combines with J gene TRBJ2-7; unclear D gene. This CDR3 is built from 11 residues. Trimming shortened V by 1 base and J by 6 bases, and 5 bases separated the two germline ends. Germline CDR1 is SGHDT and CDR2 is YYEEEE. DNA for the CDR3: TGTGCCAGCAGCTTGTGGGCCGAGCAGTACTTC. Encoded protein: CASSLWAEQYF.

This clone occurred a few times. The CDR3 sequence is CASSSKGLAGSTGTDTQYF. The DNA of the CDR3 is TGTGCCAGCTCCTCAAAGGGACTAGCGGGATCGACCGGCACAGATACGCAGTATTTT. The V and J genes are TRBV18 and TRBJ2-3; 13 bases line up with TRBD2. V was pared by 6 bases and J by 1 base, with 13 bases of the junction left unmatched. CDR1 is KGHSH, CDR2 LQKENI, per germline. This CDR3 region has 19 residues.

The gene calls are TRBV28 and TRBJ2-1; D possibly corresponds to TRBD2 (6 bases). The V gene lost 7 bases and the J gene lost 9 bases, with 16 bases spanning the gap. The V gene's germline CDR1 is MDHEN and CDR2 SYDVKM. The CDR3 totals 13 residues. CDR3 sequence (DNA): TGTGCCAGCAAAAGCGCGGGGAGGCTTGAGCAGTTCTTC. It translates to CASKSAGRLEQFF. Combining the CDR3 with reference TRBV28 and TRBJ2-1 gives the whole variable domain DVKVTQSSRYLVKRTGEKVFLECVQDMDHENMFWYRQDPGLGLRLIYFSYDVKMKEKGDIPEGYSVSREKKERFSLILESASTNQTSMYLCASKSAGRLEQFFGPGTRLTVL.

This chain connects TRBV29-1 to TRBJ2-2; 9 bases line up with TRBD2. The CDR3 contains 19 residues. The junction had 22 bases not matched to a gene; V was cut back by 7 bases and J by 4 bases. Per the germline V gene, CDR1 is SQVTM and CDR2 is ANQGSEA. In DNA form, the CDR3 reads TGCAGCGCTAGTGGTGCGGGAGGGCCAAGATTACGGGGCACCGGGGAGCTGTTTTTT. Translating gives CSASGAGGPRLRGTGELFF.

The CDR3 bases are TGTGCCAGCCGCCGGACAGGGAGGGAAAAACTGTTTTTT. The encoded protein is CASRRTGREKLFF. V usage is TRBV13 and J usage is TRBJ1-4, with 8 bases matching TRBD1. The CDR3 runs 13 residues. The V and J ends lost 8 bases and 8 bases, in that order; junction bases with no gene match: 7. Germline values: CDR1 PRHDT, CDR2 FYEKMQ (reference sequence).

This clone was counted between two and nine times. The V and J genes are TRBV11-2 and TRBJ2-2, with TRBD1 matching 7 bases. The length of the CDR3 is 17 residues. Germline values: CDR1 SGHAT, CDR2 FQNNGV. V lost 5 bases to trimming and J lost 5 bases; unmatched junction nucleotides: 14. The CDR3 sequence is CASSGAKTGSWTGELFF. The CDR3 DNA sequence: TGTGCCAGCAGCGGTGCGAAGACAGGGAGTTGGACCGGGGAGCTGTTTTTT.

This clone has only a few counts. In nucleotides, the CDR3 is TGTGCCAGCAGGGCCGGGACAGGGTCCTACGAGCAGTACTTC. As protein: CASRAGTGSYEQYF. The chain is built from TRBV6-6 and TRBJ2-7; 9 nucleotides align to TRBD1. The CDR3 length is 14 residues. From germline, CDR1 is MNHNY and CDR2 SVGAGI (reference sequence). Trimming cost V 6 bases and J 1 base; bases outside gene matches: 4.

This clone was counted many times. The chain is built from TRBV30 and TRBJ2-1, with 9 nucleotides matching TRBD2. The V gene end was trimmed by 4 bases and the J gene end by 7 bases; junction bases not matched to a gene: 14. The germline gives CDR1 GTSNPN, CDR2 SVGIG (reference sequence). The CDR3 loop spans 16 amino acids. The CDR3 bases are TGTGCCTGGAACCCCAGGACTAGCGTTCTAGGTAATGAGCAGTTCTTC. It codes for CAWNPRTSVLGNEQFF.

This clone was counted between two and nine times. This sequence joins TRBV6-4 and TRBJ2-3; D uncertain. This CDR3 is 15 amino acids long. Trimming cost V 4 bases and J 0 bases, with 11 bases left between them. Germline loops: CDR1 MRHNA, CDR2 SNTAGT. The chain's CDR3 is CASSVGRGSTDTQYF. DNA for the CDR3: TGTGCCAGCAGTGTCGGTCGCGGTAGCACAGATACGCAGTATTTT.

V is TRBV5-6 and J is TRBJ1-1; D call uncertain. Germline assignment: CDR1 SGHDT and CDR2 YYEEEE. The CDR3 contains 12 residues. Between the trimmed V and J ends, which lost 4 bases and 4 bases, there was a span of 8 bases. CDR3 bases: TGTGCCAGCAGCACGACATTCACTGAAGCTTTCTTT. Protein sequence: CASSTTFTEAFF.

This chain joins TRBV6-5 and TRBJ2-3; D is possibly TRBD1 (6 bases). The CDR3 consists of 15 residues. V shed 7 bases and J shed 1 base, with 15 bases lying between them. Germline CDR1 and CDR2: MNHEY and SVGAGI. The CDR3 protein is CASTNGNRGTDTQYF. The CDR3 DNA is TGTGCCAGCACCAACGGGAACAGGGGCACAGATACGCAGTATTTT.

CDR3 sequence (DNA): TGTGCCAGCAATGTGGCGGGAGGGTACAATGAGCAGTTCTTC. It is translated as CASNVAGGYNEQFF. The V and J genes are TRBV28 and TRBJ2-1, with TRBD2 matching 9 bases. The junction had 5 bases not matched to a gene; V was cut back by 7 bases and J by 4 bases. Germline values: CDR1 MDHEN, CDR2 SYDVKM. The CDR3 consists of 14 residues.

Remarks on this clone: Distinct nucleotide sequences in the sample also encode this CDR3. The gene calls are TRBV5-1 and TRBJ2-3; TRBD2 agrees at 7 bases. The CDR3 length is 16 residues. CDR1 is SGHRS, CDR2 YFSETQ, per germline. J lost 5 bases, V lost 0 bases, and 9 bases had no gene match. DNA of the CDR3: TGCGCCAGCAGCTTGGGACTAGCAGGAGTAGTAGATACGCAGTATTTT. Its translation: CASSLGLAGVVDTQYF.

This clone was seen a handful of times. This rearrangement joins TRBV4-1 to TRBJ2-7; 9 bases are shared with TRBD1. V was clipped by 0 bases and J by 13 bases; unmatched bases: 10. Looked up from germline, CDR1 is MGHRA and CDR2 is YSYEKL. The CDR3 is 14 amino acids. Here the CDR3 reads CASSQEITRTGVYF. The CDR3, as DNA: TGCGCCAGCAGCCAAGAGATTACGCGGACAGGGGTATACTTC.

This clone occurred a few times. The J gene is TRBJ2-7, the V gene TRBV7-2, with 8 bases aligning to TRBD1. Trimming cost V 3 bases and J 5 bases; bases outside gene matches: 9. Per germline, CDR1 SGHTA and CDR2 FQGNSA. This CDR3 has 15 residues. In DNA form, the CDR3 reads TGTGCCAGCAGCTTTTCAGGGGGCGCGATCCACGAGCAGTACTTC. Translated: CASSFSGGAIHEQYF.

Points on this clone: The same CDR3 arises from other DNA sequences in this sample as well. The chain employs TRBV18 and TRBJ2-3; TRBD1 matches at 11 bases. The CDR3 is made up of 14 amino acids. With 2 bases clipped from V and 6 bases from J, the junction kept 1 base outside the gene matches. Germline V gene lookup returns CDR1 KGHSH and CDR2 LQKENI. CDR3 amino acids: CASSPGTGGDTQYF. CDR3 nucleotides: TGTGCCAGCTCACCAGGGACAGGGGGTGATACGCAGTATTTT.

This clone appeared a few times. The chain links TRBV11-3 to TRBJ2-1, with TRBD2 identical over 8 bases. This CDR3 has 15 amino acids. CDR1 and CDR2 (germline): SGHNT, YENEEA. V was clipped by 1 base and J by 10 bases; unmatched bases: 9. This chain's CDR3 is CASSLVGAGAREQFF. The CDR3 DNA reads TGTGCCAGCAGCTTAGTGGGAGCGGGAGCCCGAGAGCAGTTCTTC.

This clone has a handful of counts. The chain uses TRBV4-2 and TRBJ1-1; weak D call: TRBD1 (6 bases). This CDR3 comprises 17 residues. Trimming stripped 1 base from V and 0 bases from J, with 15 bases between. Looked up from germline, CDR1 is LGHNA and CDR2 is YNFKEQ. The CDR3 DNA follows: TGTGCCAGCAGCCAAGGGTTGACAGGAGACATGAACACTGAAGCTTTCTTT. Translating it yields CASSQGLTGDMNTEAFF.

V is TRBV27 and J is TRBJ1-5; the D is unclear. V was pared by 2 bases and J by 1 base, with 15 bases between. The CDR3 length is 17 residues. Germline CDR1 and CDR2: MNHEY and SMNVEV (reference sequence). CDR3 sequence: CASSLDGTGYSNQPQHF. The CDR3 bases are TGTGCCAGCAGTTTAGACGGAACGGGATACAGCAATCAGCCCCAGCATTTT.

V gene TRBV9 combines with J gene TRBJ2-4, with a weak D call TRBD1 (5 bases). The CDR3 extends over 15 amino acids. Trimming stripped 4 bases from V and 4 bases from J, with 15 bases between. Germline CDR1 and CDR2: SGDLS and YYNGEE. The CDR3 DNA follows: TGTGCCAGCAGCCCTGAGGTTAGGGGAAAAAACATTCAGTACTTC. Protein: CASSPEVRGKNIQYF.

The genes are TRBV7-8 and TRBJ2-3, with TRBD2 matching over 12 bases. Germline trimming cut 3 bases from V and 4 bases from J; bases unmatched to any gene: 2. Germline CDR1 and CDR2: SGHVS and FQNEAQ. The CDR3 sequence is 15 residues long. CDR3 loop: CASSLSSGRADTQYF. The DNA of the CDR3 is TGTGCCAGCAGCTTGTCTAGCGGGAGGGCAGATACGCAGTATTTT.

This clone was observed a handful of times. This chain joins TRBV28 and TRBJ2-1; 9 bases are a match to TRBD1. Germline V gene sequence: CDR1 MDHEN, CDR2 SYDVKM. Losses at the gene ends were 6 bases for V and 8 bases for J; bases not matched to a gene: 8. This CDR3 has 14 residues. CDR3 coding DNA: TGTGCCAGCAGCCGGGACAGGGTAGGGGATGAGCAGTTCTTC. It is translated as CASSRDRVGDEQFF. Full variable domain (rest looked up from reference TRBV28 and TRBJ2-1): DVKVTQSSRYLVKRTGEKVFLECVQDMDHENMFWYRQDPGLGLRLIYFSYDVKMKEKGDIPEGYSVSREKKERFSLILESASTNQTSMYLCASSRDRVGDEQFFGPGTRLTVL.

This clone was detected ten times or more. J is TRBJ2-3 and V is TRBV30; a possible D gene is TRBD1 (6 bases). V was cut by 3 bases and J by 3 bases, with 10 bases left in between. The CDR3 contains 13 residues. Germline V gene sequence: CDR1 GTSNPN, CDR2 SVGIG (reference sequence). Here the CDR3 reads CAWSRGGTDTQYF. The CDR3 DNA is TGTGCCTGGAGCAGGGGTGGAACAGATACGCAGTATTTT.